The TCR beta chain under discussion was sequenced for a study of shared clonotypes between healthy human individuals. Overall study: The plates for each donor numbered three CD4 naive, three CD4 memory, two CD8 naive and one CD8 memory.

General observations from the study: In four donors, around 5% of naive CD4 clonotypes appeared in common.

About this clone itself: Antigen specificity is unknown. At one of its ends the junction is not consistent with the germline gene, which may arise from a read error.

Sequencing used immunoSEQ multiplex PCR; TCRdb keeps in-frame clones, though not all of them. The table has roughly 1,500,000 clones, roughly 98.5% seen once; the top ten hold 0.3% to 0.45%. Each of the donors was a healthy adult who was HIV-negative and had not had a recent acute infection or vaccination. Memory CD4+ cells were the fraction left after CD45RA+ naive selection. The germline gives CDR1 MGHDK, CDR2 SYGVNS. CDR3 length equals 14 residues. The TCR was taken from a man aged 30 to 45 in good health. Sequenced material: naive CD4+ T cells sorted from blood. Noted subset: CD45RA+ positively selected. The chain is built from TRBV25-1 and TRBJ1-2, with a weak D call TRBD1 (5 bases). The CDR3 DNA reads TGTGCCAACAGTGAAGGGGTTTTTTCCTATGGCTACACCTTC. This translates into CANSEGVFSYGYTF.